This T cell receptor (beta chain) was retrieved from a study of shared clonotypes between healthy human individuals (dated by TCRdb to 2018 to 2020). Broadly, across the study: Three men and two women, aged 18 to 49 years, made up the cohort. Per donor, leukapheresis produced somewhere between about 0.8 and 9.5 billion PBMCs. For each donor, CD4 naive and CD4 memory were each run on three plates, CD8 naive on two plates, and CD8 memory on one plate. Different laboratories and diverse techniques were used to prepare libraries and sequence TCR repertoires, to increase sequencing depth and limit assay-specific biases. To estimate repertoire size and how much clonotypes are shared between individuals, the study performed deep sequencing of blood TCR repertoires from 4 to 6 healthy adults.

Using the deep immunoSEQ assay, TCR CDR3 regions were amplified from genomic DNA by multiplex PCR. Extracted genomic DNA from each cell subset was spread evenly across all wells of several immunoSEQ 96-well plates, with each plate serving as a replicate. Each replicate PCR for sorted subsets received 200 ng genomic DNA, equal to 28,000 or so T cell genomes. The purified libraries were quantified using a Qubit 3.0 fluorometer, sized with a Bioanalyzer 2100, and then quantified again using the KAPA Library Quantification kit. A separate single-read 150-cycle Illumina NextSeq 550 flow cell was used to sequence each immunoSEQ 96-well plate. Under the source paper's analysis protocol: The immunoSEQ output contained only junctional sequences without quality scores, so filtering could not match that applied to full-length reads. Sequences were annotated with PyIR, a Python wrapper for IgBLAST v1.9, using IMGT germline references to assign V/J genes and CDR3. Any read was removed if the V/J assignment was weak (E-value above 1e-6), the CDR3 was missing, or the read contained stop codons, out-of-frame junctions, or ambiguous translated residues. A V3J clonotype was defined by an identical inferred V gene, J gene, and CDR3 amino acid sequence. The percentage overlap between two repertoires was calculated by dividing the number of shared unique clonotypes by the size of the smaller repertoire. Repertoire richness was assessed with RTK rarefaction, the Chao1 estimator, and Recon v2.1 estimates of unobserved clonotypes. OLGA was used to compute generation probabilities for all TCRbeta clonotypes that the gDNA method yielded from a handful of donors. The clones in this table, taken by TCRdb from immuneACCESS, are in-frame only. Not every clone is retained; where verified, under half of the shortfall comes from an unresolved V gene, and the cause of the rest is unknown. That table supplies the V and J calls and clone size; D and trimming were determined from the DNA. The sample records about 2.2 million clones, 85% to 95% of which are singletons. The ten largest make up 1.7% of the sample.

The germline V gene encodes CDR1 WSHSY and CDR2 SAAADI. The CDR3, from cysteine to phenylalanine, totals 14 residues. The DNA shown is the 42-base CDR3, in frame from base 1. V is reduced by 2 bases and J by 4 bases, leaving a spacing of 9 bases between them. CD8 naive samples were CD45RO-negative cells positively selected for CCR7, giving a CD45RA+CCR7+ population that excluded TemRA cells. The donors were healthy, HIV-negative adults who had no recently reported acute infections or vaccinations. Every donor was a Caucasian adult residing in Nashville, Tennessee, USA. Blood was collected by leukapheresis, and PBMCs were isolated by Ficoll-Histopaque density gradient centrifugation and then cryopreserved in liquid nitrogen vapor phase. Analytical flow cytometry was used to check the purity and quantity of every magnetically sorted T cell population. Each sorted fraction had its genomic DNA isolated and then quantified by UV absorbance on a Nanodrop 2000c.

Study-wide conclusions, independent of this receptor: Sharing across several donors was observed for approximately 5% of naive CD4, around 3.5% of naive CD8, over 2% of memory CD4, and over 0.3% of memory CD8 clonotypes. Based on pairwise subsampling, the degree of clonotype sharing among donors was expected to be affected by sequencing depth. Naive subsets generally had larger estimated clonotype richness than memory subsets. Sampling was restricted to blood, and TCR repertoires in tissues likely differ from the TCR repertoires found in blood. Because the study included a small number of donors, the genetic and exposure-history diversity represented was limited. Rarefaction of sorted-subset datasets indicated incomplete sequencing despite the large sequencing depth. Compared with non-shared clonotypes, the clonotypes found in all four sorted-subset donors had higher generation probabilities.

In the case of this clone: The antigen this receptor binds is unknown. Base-call qualities are not available, and no considerably larger clone is one nucleotide away.

Input material: naive CD8+ T cells from PBMCs. In the paper's terms, the cell subset or site label means: CD45RA+CCR7+. The sequence was obtained from a man younger than 35 in good health. Some clones in this sample may be carry-over from other donors' samples. Recombination connected TRBV10-2 to TRBJ1-3, with TRBD1 as a weak D call on 6 bases. The sequenced DNA is TGCGCCAGCAGTGAGGCAGGGGCCGGAAACACCATATATTTT. This codes for CASSEAGAGNTIYF.